This T cell receptor beta chain was retrieved from a study of cytomegalovirus exposure and HLA in healthy donors. Both 60 Vbeta primers and 13 Jbeta primers went into the PCR. Here immunoSEQ multiplex PCR was the method, and the copy in TCRdb shows in-frame clones only, minus some. The sample contains under 150,000 clones, about 76% of which appear only once. This CDR3 comprises 13 residues. Per germline, CDR1 SGHAT and CDR2 FQDESV (reference sequence). With 8 bases clipped from V and 5 bases from J, the junction kept 6 bases outside the gene matches. The sequencing sample was made of PBMCs. This sequence originates from a man aged 18 to 30 in good health and CMV-seronegative. The rearrangement links TRBV11-1 to TRBJ2-3; 8 bases agree with TRBD2. In DNA, the CDR3 is TGTGCCAGCGTCGGGGGGGCACAAGATACGCAGTATTTT. It codes for CASVGGAQDTQYF.